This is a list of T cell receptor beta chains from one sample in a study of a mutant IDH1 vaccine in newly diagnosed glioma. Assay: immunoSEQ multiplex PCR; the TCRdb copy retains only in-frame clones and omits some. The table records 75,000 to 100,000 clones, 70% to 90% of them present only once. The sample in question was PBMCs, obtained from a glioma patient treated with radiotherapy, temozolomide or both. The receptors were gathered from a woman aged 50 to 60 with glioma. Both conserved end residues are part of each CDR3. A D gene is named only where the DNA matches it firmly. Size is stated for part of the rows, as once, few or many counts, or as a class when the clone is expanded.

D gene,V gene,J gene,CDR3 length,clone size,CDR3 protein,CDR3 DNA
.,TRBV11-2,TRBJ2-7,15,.,CASSLDGVTGYEQYF,TGTGCCAGCAGCTTAGATGGAGTTACAGGCTACGAGCAGTACTTC
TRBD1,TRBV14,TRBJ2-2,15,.,CASSPGTGGTGELFF,TGTGCCAGCAGCCCTGGCACAGGGGGAACCGGGGAGCTGTTTTTT
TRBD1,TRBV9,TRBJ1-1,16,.,CASSRGNRGGNTEAFF,TGTGCCAGCAGCCGGGGAAACAGGGGTGGAAACACTGAAGCTTTCTTT
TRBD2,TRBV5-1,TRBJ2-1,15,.,CASSAGGSGSGEQFF,TGCGCCAGCAGTGCCGGTGGTAGCGGGAGTGGTGAGCAGTTCTTC
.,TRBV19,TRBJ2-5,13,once,CASRRAGQETQYF,TGTGCCAGTAGGAGGGCGGGGCAAGAGACCCAGTACTTC
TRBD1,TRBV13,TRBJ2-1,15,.,CASSFDRGHYNEQFF,TGTGCCAGCAGCTTCGACAGGGGACACTACAATGAGCAGTTCTTC
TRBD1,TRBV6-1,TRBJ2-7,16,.,CASSEAIGTGFYEQYF,TGTGCCAGCAGTGAAGCCATCGGGACAGGGTTCTACGAGCAGTACTTC
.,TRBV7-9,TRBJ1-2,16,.,CASSLAAGTILYGYTF,TGTGCCAGCAGCTTAGCCGCCGGGACAATCCTCTATGGCTACACCTTC
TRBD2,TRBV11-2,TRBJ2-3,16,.,CASSTGLAGGSDTQYF,TGTGCCAGCAGCACGGGACTAGCGGGAGGGTCAGATACGCAGTATTTT
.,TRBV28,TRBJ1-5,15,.,CASSFRRPGNQPQHF,TGTGCCAGCAGTTTTCGACGTCCAGGCAATCAGCCCCAGCATTTT
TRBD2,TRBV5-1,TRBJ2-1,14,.,CASNTGRAYNEQFF,TGCGCCAGCAACACCGGGAGGGCCTACAATGAGCAGTTCTTC
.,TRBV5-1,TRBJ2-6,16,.,CASSLVLGVGANVLTF,TGCGCCAGCAGCTTGGTTTTAGGGGTTGGGGCCAACGTCCTGACTTTC
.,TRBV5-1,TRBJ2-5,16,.,CASSLAGAAHFETQYF,TGCGCCAGCAGCTTGGCGGGGGCGGCCCACTTTGAGACCCAGTACTTC
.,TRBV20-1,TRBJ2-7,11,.,CSVGLGVAQYF,TGCAGTGTTGGGCTCGGGGTCGCGCAGTACTTC
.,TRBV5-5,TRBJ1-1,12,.,CASRQLNTEAFF,TGTGCCAGCAGGCAGTTGAACACTGAAGCTTTCTTT
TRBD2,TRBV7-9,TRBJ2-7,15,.,CASSAGTSASYEQYF,TGTGCCAGCAGCGCCGGGACTAGCGCATCCTACGAGCAGTACTTC
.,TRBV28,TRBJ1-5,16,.,CASTLDLSSPIRPQHF,TGTGCCAGCACCTTGGACCTATCATCCCCCATCCGGCCCCAGCATTTT
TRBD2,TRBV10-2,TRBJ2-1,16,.,CASSDPSGRPSNEQFF,TGCGCCAGCAGTGATCCTAGCGGGAGGCCCAGCAATGAGCAGTTCTTC
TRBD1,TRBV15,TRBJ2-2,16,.,CATSRGQGAYTGELFF,TGTGCCACCAGCAGAGGACAGGGGGCGTACACCGGGGAGCTGTTTTTT
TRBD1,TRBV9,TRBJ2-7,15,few,CASSSRGQGAFEQYF,TGTGCCAGCAGCTCAAGGGGACAGGGGGCATTCGAGCAGTACTTC
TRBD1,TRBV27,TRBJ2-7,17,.,CASSLGPSWDRGYEQYF,TGTGCCAGCAGTTTGGGACCGTCCTGGGACAGGGGCTACGAGCAGTACTTC
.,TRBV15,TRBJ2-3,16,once,CATSREHQVWADTQYF,TGTGCCACCAGCAGAGAACACCAAGTGTGGGCAGATACGCAGTATTTT
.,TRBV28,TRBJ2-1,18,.,CASSSLSGTASSYNEQFF,TGTGCCAGCAGTTCCTTATCAGGGACCGCGAGCTCCTACAATGAGCAGTTCTTC
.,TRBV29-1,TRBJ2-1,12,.,CSVDEGFGGQFF,TGCAGCGTTGACGAGGGGTTTGGTGGTCAGTTCTTC